Detailed here is one T cell receptor beta chain. Germline values: CDR1 MDHEN, CDR2 SYDVKM. V shed 2 bases and J shed 0 bases, with 8 bases lying between them. CDR3 size: 15 residues. These data belong to a study of shared clonotypes between healthy human individuals. Ten immunoSEQ deep assay plates were used to sequence the DNA of unsorted PBMCs. Assay: immunoSEQ multiplex PCR; the TCRdb copy retains only in-frame clones and omits some. This sample has around 430,000 clones, with about 76% found just once. None of the donors, who were healthy HIV-negative adults, had recently had acute infections or vaccinations.

Input material: PBMCs. The TCR originated in a middle-aged woman in good health. Some clones in this sample may be carry-over from other donors' samples. V is TRBV28 and J is TRBJ2-1; perhaps TRBD1 as D (5 bases). The CDR3 DNA sequence: TGTGCCAGCAGTTTAGTGGGGCGCTCCTACAATGAGCAGTTCTTC. This gives the protein CASSLVGRSYNEQFF.